The clone carrying this TCR beta chain was counted ten times or more. Antigen: not known. TCRdb passed the 5' RACE reads through MiXCR, listing each CDR3 protein once. The table includes 84,000 or so distinct CDR3 sequences, 4.3% detected once. The sample originates from a study of neurological immune-mediated disorders. Study-wide points: The multiple sclerosis repertoire cluster had no clinical or MRI correlate.

Time point defined: longitudinal time-point 3. The CDR3 runs 13 residues. Germline assignment: CDR1 SGHRS and CDR2 YFSETQ. Trimming removed 5 bases from V and 0 bases from J, with 6 bases in between. The rearrangement links TRBV5-1 to TRBJ1-5; D is uncertain. This receptor was taken from a woman aged 60-75 years with multiple sclerosis. Sequencing was carried out using PBMCs. The CDR3 sequence: CASRGNSNQPQHF. In DNA, the CDR3 is TGCGCCAGCAGAGGGAATAGCAATCAGCCCCAGCATTTT.